This T cell receptor beta chain was sequenced in a study of T cell repertoires in cytomegalovirus infection. About the study: Alongside well-studied HLA-B-restricted CMV epitopes, recently identified HLA-C-restricted CMV epitopes were also used. Shared public TCR beta signatures pointed to both CMV infection and a matching HLA type.

This clonotype came up a few times. Its antigen remains unidentified. Germline values: CDR1 MGHRA, CDR2 YSYEKL. The CDR3 is 15 amino acids. V was cut by 1 base and J by 8 bases, with 15 bases left in between. Using its own MiXCR run on the reads, TCRdb lists one record per CDR3 protein. The repertoire has approximately 110,000 distinct CDR3 sequences, 30% to 40% of them found once; the top ten carry 58%. This TCR was recovered from a human donor in good health (CMV status not recorded). Some clones in this sample may be carry-over from other donors' samples. The gene calls are TRBV4-1 and TRBJ2-1; tentatively, D is TRBD1 or TRBD2 (6 bases each). Sequences were derived from CD8+ T cells from cultured PBMCs, sampled from culture after CMV antigen stimulation. CDR3 region: CASSQGGAGPDEQFF. The CDR3 DNA reads as TGCGCCAGCAGCCAAGGGGGGGCAGGGCCGGATGAGCAGTTCTTC.